This entry lists 14 T cell receptor beta chains sequenced from one sample in a study of blood T cells in healthy people across ages (dated by TCRdb to 2013 to 2016). Receptor libraries were prepared by 5' RACE. These reads were obtained on an Illumina HiSeq 2500. A second PCR of roughly 7 to 12 cycles was run with a J-beta primer mix and a sample-barcoded 5' primer. TCRdb reanalyzed the raw reads on its own, using fastp at Q25 for trimming and MiXCR for clone calling, and kept in-frame beta chains. Each entry is one CDR3 protein sequence, shown with its most common DNA and genes. The sample contains roughly 790,000 distinct CDR3 sequences, 35% to 45% of them found a single time. Of the sample, 20% to 25% falls within the top ten clones. Sequencing used blood. The receptors derive from a woman aged 60-75 years in good health.

A note on this clonotype: At one boundary the junction diverges from the germline segment, which might be a read error. The chain links TRBV7-7 to TRBJ2-1; 10 nucleotides match TRBD2. The CDR3 loop spans 18 amino acids. Germline V lookup: CDR1 SSHAT, CDR2 FNYEAQ (reference sequence). The CDR3 DNA reads TGTGCTAGCAGCTTAGGAGTTTCTAGCGGGAGTTTGGTCGATGAGCAGTTCTTC. Translated: CASSLGVSSGSLVDEQFF.

The rearrangement joins TRBV6-5 to TRBJ2-7; a weak D match, TRBD2 (5 bases). With the DNA end fitting TRBJ2-4 better, the J assignment may be wrong. The length of the CDR3 is 19 residues. Germline V gene data show CDR1 as MNHEY and CDR2 as SVGAGI. CDR3 amino acids: CASSLRLGGLNVLENIQYF. CDR3 nucleotides: TGTGCCAGCAGTTTAAGATTAGGAGGATTAAATGTATTAGAAAACATTCAGTACTTC.

The chain couples TRBV9 to TRBJ2-3; TRBD2 matches 7 bases. After removal of 0 bases from V and 4 bases from J, the junction contained 5 bases not matched to a gene. The CDR3 is 15 residues long. Germline CDR1 and CDR2: SGDLS and YYNGEE. CDR3 DNA: TGTGCCAGCAGCGTAGAGGCGGGAGTCTCAGATACGCAGTATTTT. Translating it yields CASSVEAGVSDTQYF. The full variable domain, with the rest looked up from reference TRBV9 and TRBJ2-3, is DSGVTQTPKHLITATGQRVTLRCSPRSGDLSVYWYQQSLDQGLQFLIQYYNGEERAKGNILERFSAQQFPDLHSELNLSSLELGDSALYFCASSVEAGVSDTQYFGPGTRLTVL.

Of note for this clonotype: A much larger clone lies one base from this, so it may be a read error. V and J are TRBV29-1 and TRBJ2-3; D is perhaps TRBD2 (5 bases). The CDR3 has 11 residues. CDR1 and CDR2 from the germline V gene are SQVTM and ANQGSEA. Here the CDR3 reads CGVGLSATQYF. As DNA, the CDR3 is TGCGGCGTAGGACTGTCAGCTACGCAGTATTTT.

V is TRBV24-1 and J is TRBJ2-1; TRBD2 might be the D (5 bases). Germline lookup yields CDR1 KGHDR and CDR2 SFDVKD. Trimming left V 2 bases short and J 1 base short, with 11 bases between. The CDR3 sequence is 16 residues long. CDR3 region: CATSDSGSGSYNEQFF. The CDR3 coding sequence is TGTGCCACCAGTGATTCGGGATCCGGGTCCTACAATGAGCAGTTCTTC.

The CDR3 reads CASSPTGPSETQYF. CDR3 sequence (DNA): TGTGCCAGCAGTCCTACCGGGCCCTCCGAGACCCAGTACTTC. The chain has TRBV12-3 or TRBV12-4 and TRBJ2-5; no reliable D call. The CDR3 spans 14 residues. Trimming cost V 5 bases and J 5 bases, with 15 bases left between them.

The chain carries TRBV5-5 and TRBJ2-1; 11 positions match TRBD2. Germline V gene data show CDR1 as SGHKS and CDR2 as YYEKEE (reference sequence). The CDR3 length is 15 residues. The junction had 4 bases not matched to a gene; V was cut back by 1 base and J by 7 bases. Here the CDR3 DNA reads TGTGCCAGCAGCTTGCTAGCGGGAGGACAGAATGAGCAGTTCTTC. This sequence encodes CASSLLAGGQNEQFF.

V and J are TRBV5-1 and TRBJ2-5, with unresolved D. Germline loops: CDR1 SGHRS, CDR2 YFSETQ. V was shortened by 6 bases and J by 2 bases, with 14 bases between the two germline ends. The CDR3 is 14 amino acids. The DNA of the CDR3 is TGCGCCAGCACTTGGGTGCCAGGTCAAGAGACCCAGTACTTC. As protein: CASTWVPGQETQYF.

In its sample, this clonotype was seen a few times. The chain uses TRBV27 and TRBJ2-3; 9 bases are shared with TRBD1. The CDR3 spans 16 residues. Germline V gene data show CDR1 as MNHEY and CDR2 as SMNVEV (reference sequence). The J segment lost 2 bases and the V segment lost 4 bases, leaving 7 bases of the junction unmatched. CDR3 residues: CASSSWTGASTDTQYF. Here the CDR3 DNA reads TGTGCCAGCAGTTCATGGACAGGGGCTTCCACAGATACGCAGTATTTT.

This chain joins TRBV2 and TRBJ2-2; TRBD2 agrees at 9 bases. Per germline, CDR1 SNHLY and CDR2 FYNNEI. The CDR3 contains 16 residues. The V gene end was trimmed by 5 bases and the J gene end by 3 bases; junction bases not matched to a gene: 7. The CDR3, as DNA: TGTGCCAGCAGTACGCGGTTAGCGGGAGACACCGGGGAGCTGTTTTTT. This encodes CASSTRLAGDTGELFF.

The chain combines TRBV7-9 with TRBJ2-1; 7 bases align to TRBD2. CDR3 length equals 15 residues. From germline, CDR1 is SEHNR and CDR2 FQNEAQ (reference sequence). The V gene end was trimmed by 1 base and the J gene end by 3 bases; junction bases not matched to a gene: 3. CDR3 nucleotides: TGTGCCAGCAGCTTAGGGGCGGGGGTCTACAATGAGCAGTTCTTC. It encodes CASSLGAGVYNEQFF.

The rearrangement links TRBV11-2 to TRBJ2-3, with 7 bases lining up with TRBD1. The CDR3 sequence is 16 residues long. Germline V gene data show CDR1 as SGHAT and CDR2 as FQNNGV. The trim removed 4 bases at V and 2 bases at J, leaving 9 bases unmatched. In DNA form, the CDR3 reads TGTGCCAGCAGCTCACAGGACAGGAGCCTCACAGATACGCAGTATTTT. It specifies CASSSQDRSLTDTQYF.

A few counts support this clonotype. The V gene is TRBV15, the J gene TRBJ2-3; D possibly corresponds to TRBD2 (5 bases). The CDR3 covers 15 residues. Germline V CDR1 and CDR2: LNHNV, YYDKDF (reference sequence). The V and J ends lost 0 bases and 4 bases respectively, with 11 bases between them. The CDR3 here is CATSRDLAGADTQYF. The CDR3, as DNA: TGTGCCACCAGCAGAGATCTAGCAGGAGCAGATACGCAGTATTTT.

About this clonotype: Relative to the germline gene, one junction end is altered; a read error may explain this. The chain has TRBV7-2 and TRBJ2-5; 7 bases agree with TRBD2. The end of the DNA fits TRBJ2-7 better, so the J call may be wrong. The CDR3 totals 13 residues. Germline CDR1 and CDR2: SGHTA and FQGNSA. CDR3 sequence reads: CASILRDYNEQYF. The CDR3 region has the DNA TGTGCCAGCATCTTACGGGACTATAACGAGCAGTACTTC.